This T cell receptor (beta chain) was captured in a study of blood T cell repertoires in COVID-19 (dated by TCRdb to the early 2020s). With respect to the entire study: Collaborator samples came from the United States, Italy and Spain and covered acute and convalescent phases of COVID-19. The repertoires were released in a freely available public database intended as a resource for research on the immune response to SARS-CoV-2. Subjects who had been exposed to COVID-19, were actively infected with it, or had recovered from it provided the deeply sampled blood TCRbeta repertoires that made up the dataset. The prospective study material was composed of cDNA or gDNA derived from T cells, B-cell-depleted T cells, or PBMCs. The samples were drawn from the first 160 participants of the ongoing ImmuneRACE study and from 1,254 subjects provided by 6 global collaborators. Nearly every sample came with metadata listing a de-identified subject ID, COVID-19 status, age in years and sex. Where available, HLA class I and class II types were obtained from metadata supplied by the sample provider rather than from assay-based typing.

CDR1 is given as KGHDR and CDR2 as SFDVKD, both from the germline V gene. The CDR3 goes from the cysteine to the phenylalanine over 13 residues. CDR3 DNA is the only sequence kept; it has 39 bases, read in frame from the first base. V was cut back by 3 bases and J by 1 base, leaving a gap of 5 bases between them. The immunoSEQ Assay, a bias-controlled multiplex PCR, was used to amplify TCRbeta CDR3 regions from genomic DNA. The authors' pipeline ran thus. The number of nucleated cells in each sample was estimated by amplification of reference gene primers within the assay. Sequence reads were collapsed and filtered to measure the absolute abundance of every unique TCRbeta CDR3 rearrangement. For each sample, productive Simpson clonality was calculated as the square root of Simpson's diversity index over productive rearrangements. TCRdb took over this immuneACCESS table, retaining in-frame rearrangements with V and J assigned. Such tables are incomplete; in checked studies, under half of the missing clones stem from an unresolved V gene, and the remainder is unexplained. V and J calls and clone size are as listed in that table; D and trimming were resolved from the DNA. The sample table records about 200,000 clones; around 84% of these occur just once. The ten most abundant clones make up around 3.1% of the sample.

In regard to this clone: Its specific antigen is unknown. Nothing much larger sits one base from this clone, and base qualities are not available.

Here is what the overall study found, with its caveats: Clinical and demographic metadata were provided uncurated, with the amount varying by source and participant.

Whole blood was collected in K2EDTA tubes by collaborating institutions according to the institutions' own protocols. For TCRbeta analysis, collaborators shipped samples in one of three forms: frozen whole blood, isolated PBMCs, or DNA extracted from either of those sample types. The chain is made from TRBV24-1 and TRBJ2-5; no D gene call is confident. Sequenced sample: peripheral blood. The TCR originated in a man aged 60 to 75 with acute or convalescent COVID-19. The CDR3 protein is CATSDGSQETQYF. DNA sequence: TGTGCCACCAGTGATGGCAGCCAAGAGACCCAGTACTTC.